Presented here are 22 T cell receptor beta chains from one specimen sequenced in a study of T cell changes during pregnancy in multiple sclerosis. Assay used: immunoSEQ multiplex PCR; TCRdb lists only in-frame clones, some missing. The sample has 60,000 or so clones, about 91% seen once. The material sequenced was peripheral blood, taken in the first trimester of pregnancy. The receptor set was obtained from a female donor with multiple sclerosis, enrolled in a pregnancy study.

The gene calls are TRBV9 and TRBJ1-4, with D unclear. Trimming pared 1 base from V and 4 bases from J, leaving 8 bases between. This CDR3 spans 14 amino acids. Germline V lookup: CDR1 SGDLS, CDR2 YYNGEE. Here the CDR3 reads CASSVSGINEKLFF. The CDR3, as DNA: TGTGCCAGCAGCGTATCCGGGATTAATGAAAAACTGTTTTTT.

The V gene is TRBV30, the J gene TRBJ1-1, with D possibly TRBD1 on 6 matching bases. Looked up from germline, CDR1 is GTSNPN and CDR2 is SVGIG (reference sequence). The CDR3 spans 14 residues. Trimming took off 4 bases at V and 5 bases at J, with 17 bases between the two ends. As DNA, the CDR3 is TGTGCCTGGAATATTCGGGGGAGGGGGACTGAAGCTTTCTTT. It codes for CAWNIRGRGTEAFF.

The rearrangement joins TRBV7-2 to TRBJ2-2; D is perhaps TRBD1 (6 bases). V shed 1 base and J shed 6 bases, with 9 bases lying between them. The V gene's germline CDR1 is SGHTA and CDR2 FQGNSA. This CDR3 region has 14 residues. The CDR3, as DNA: TGTGCCAGCAGCTTAGGTGACAGGCCCGGGGAGCTGTTTTTT. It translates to CASSLGDRPGELFF.

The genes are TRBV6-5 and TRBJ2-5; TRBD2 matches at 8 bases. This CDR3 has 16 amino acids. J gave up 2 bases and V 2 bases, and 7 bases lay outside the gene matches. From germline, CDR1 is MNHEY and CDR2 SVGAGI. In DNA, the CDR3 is TGTGCCAGCAGTTACGATTCGTCTAGCGGGCAAGAGACCCAGTACTTC. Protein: CASSYDSSSGQETQYF.

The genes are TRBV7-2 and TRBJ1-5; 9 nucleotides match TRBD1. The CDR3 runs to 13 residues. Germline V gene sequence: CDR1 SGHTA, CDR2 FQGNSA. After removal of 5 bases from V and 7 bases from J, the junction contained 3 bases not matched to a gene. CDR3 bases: TGTGCCAGCAGCCCCGGACAGGGGCAGCCCCAGCATTTT. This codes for CASSPGQGQPQHF.

The CDR3 region has the DNA TGTGCCAGCAGCACCCCTGCGGGGAGCGAGCAGTACTTC. Protein product: CASSTPAGSEQYF. V gene TRBV5-4 combines with J gene TRBJ2-7; D possibly corresponds to TRBD2 (6 bases). V was cut by 4 bases and J by 6 bases, with 14 bases left in between. CDR3 size: 13 residues. CDR1 is SGHNT and CDR2 is YYREEE in the germline V gene (reference sequence).

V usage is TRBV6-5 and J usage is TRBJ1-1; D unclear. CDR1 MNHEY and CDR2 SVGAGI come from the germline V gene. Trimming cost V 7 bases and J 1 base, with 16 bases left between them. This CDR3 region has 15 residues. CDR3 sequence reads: CASNRGQPGNTEAFF. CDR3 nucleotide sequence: TGTGCCAGCAATAGAGGGCAACCGGGGAACACTGAAGCTTTCTTT.

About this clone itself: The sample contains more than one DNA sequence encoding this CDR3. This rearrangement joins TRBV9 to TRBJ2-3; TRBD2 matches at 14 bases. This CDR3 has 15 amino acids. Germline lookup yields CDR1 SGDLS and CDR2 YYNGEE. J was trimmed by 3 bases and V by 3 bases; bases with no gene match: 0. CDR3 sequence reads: CASSGLAGGTDTQYF. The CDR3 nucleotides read TGTGCCAGCAGCGGACTAGCGGGGGGGACAGATACGCAGTATTTT.

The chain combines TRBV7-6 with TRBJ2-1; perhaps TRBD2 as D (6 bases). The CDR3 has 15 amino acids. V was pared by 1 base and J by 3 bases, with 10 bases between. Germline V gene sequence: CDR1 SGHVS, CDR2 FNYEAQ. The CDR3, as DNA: TGTGCCAGCAGCTTAGGAGGGACTTTCTACAATGAGCAGTTCTTC. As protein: CASSLGGTFYNEQFF. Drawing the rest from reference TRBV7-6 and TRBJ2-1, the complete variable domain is GAGVSQSPRYKVTKRGQDVALRCDPISGHVSLYWYRQALGQGPEFLTYFNYEAQQDKSGLPNDRFSAERPEGSISTLTIQRTEQRDSAMYRCASSLGGTFYNEQFFGPGTRLTVL.

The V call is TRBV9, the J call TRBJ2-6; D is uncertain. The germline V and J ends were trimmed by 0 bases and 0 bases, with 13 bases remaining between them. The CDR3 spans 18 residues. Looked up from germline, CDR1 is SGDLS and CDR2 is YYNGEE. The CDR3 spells CASSVDPVSSSGANVLTF. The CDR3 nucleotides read TGTGCCAGCAGCGTAGATCCAGTCAGTTCCTCTGGGGCCAACGTCCTGACTTTC.

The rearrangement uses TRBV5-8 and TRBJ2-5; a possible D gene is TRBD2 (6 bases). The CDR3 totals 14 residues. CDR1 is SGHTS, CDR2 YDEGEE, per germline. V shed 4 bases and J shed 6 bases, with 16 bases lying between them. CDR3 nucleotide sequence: TGTGCCAGCAGCGCCTCCGGGAGAAGGAAGACCCAGTACTTC. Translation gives CASSASGRRKTQYF.

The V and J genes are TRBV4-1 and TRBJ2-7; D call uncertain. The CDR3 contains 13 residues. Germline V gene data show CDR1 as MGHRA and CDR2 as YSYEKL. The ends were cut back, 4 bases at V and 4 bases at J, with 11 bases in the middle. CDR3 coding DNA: TGCGCCAGCAGCCGCCCCGATACTTACGAGCAGTACTTC. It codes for CASSRPDTYEQYF.

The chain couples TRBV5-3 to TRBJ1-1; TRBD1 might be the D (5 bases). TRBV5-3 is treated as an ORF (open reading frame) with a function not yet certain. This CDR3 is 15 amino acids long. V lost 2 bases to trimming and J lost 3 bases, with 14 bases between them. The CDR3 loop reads CARSFNKGLDTEAFF. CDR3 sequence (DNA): TGTGCCAGAAGCTTTAACAAGGGGCTGGACACTGAAGCTTTCTTT.

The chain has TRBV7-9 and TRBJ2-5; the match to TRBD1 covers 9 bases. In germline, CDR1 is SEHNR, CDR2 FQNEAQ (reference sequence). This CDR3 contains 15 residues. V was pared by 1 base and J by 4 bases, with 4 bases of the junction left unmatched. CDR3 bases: TGTGCCAGCAGCTTAGGGACAGGGGCAGGAGAGACCCAGTACTTC. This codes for CASSLGTGAGETQYF.

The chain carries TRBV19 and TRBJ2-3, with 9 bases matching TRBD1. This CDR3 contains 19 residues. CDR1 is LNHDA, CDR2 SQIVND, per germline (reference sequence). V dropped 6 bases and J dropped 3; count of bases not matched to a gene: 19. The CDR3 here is CASRTRRKTGGFQTDTQYF. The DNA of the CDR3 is TGTGCCAGTAGAACACGCCGAAAGACAGGGGGGTTTCAGACAGATACGCAGTATTTT.

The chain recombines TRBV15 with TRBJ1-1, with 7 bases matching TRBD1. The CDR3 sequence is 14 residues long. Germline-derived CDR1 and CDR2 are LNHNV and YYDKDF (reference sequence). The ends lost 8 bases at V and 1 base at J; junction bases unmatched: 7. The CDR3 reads CATAPGTANTEAFF. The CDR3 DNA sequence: TGTGCCACCGCCCCGGGGACAGCGAACACTGAAGCTTTCTTT.

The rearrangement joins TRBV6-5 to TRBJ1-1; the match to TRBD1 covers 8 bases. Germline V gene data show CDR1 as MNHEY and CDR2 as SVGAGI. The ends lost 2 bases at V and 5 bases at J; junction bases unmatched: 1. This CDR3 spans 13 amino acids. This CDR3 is CASSYDRGTEAFF. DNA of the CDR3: TGTGCCAGCAGTTACGACAGGGGAACTGAAGCTTTCTTT.

As DNA, the CDR3 is TGCAGCGTCCCGGGACAAGAGAACACTGAAGCTTTCTTT. It codes for CSVPGQENTEAFF. The chain combines TRBV29-1 with TRBJ1-1, with D perhaps TRBD1 (6 bases). V gave up 6 bases and J gave up 1 base, with 12 bases separating them. This CDR3 is built from 13 residues. The germline CDR1 and CDR2 sequences are SQVTM and ANQGSEA.

The CDR3 here is CASAGTSGNEQFF. The DNA for the CDR3 is TGTGCCAGCGCTGGGACTAGCGGCAATGAGCAGTTCTTC. The V gene is TRBV2, the J gene TRBJ2-1; 11 bases are a match to TRBD2. Per germline, CDR1 SNHLY and CDR2 FYNNEI. The CDR3 contains 13 residues. The trim removed 8 bases at V and 6 bases at J, leaving 3 bases unmatched.

CDR3 loop: CASRKTRTQHSYEQYF. The CDR3 DNA follows: TGTGCCAGCCGAAAGACTCGAACCCAGCATTCCTACGAGCAGTACTTC. The chain joins TRBV21-1 to TRBJ2-7; no check of the table's D call, TRBD2, against the DNA was made. TRBV21-1 corresponds to a pseudogene. This CDR3 is built from 16 residues.

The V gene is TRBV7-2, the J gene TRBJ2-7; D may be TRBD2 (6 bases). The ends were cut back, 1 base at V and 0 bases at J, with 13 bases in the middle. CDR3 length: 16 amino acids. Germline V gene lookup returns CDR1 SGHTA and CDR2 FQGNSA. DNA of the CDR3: TGTGCCAGCAGCTTAGGAGGCGGGGCGCTCTCCTACGAGCAGTACTTC. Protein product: CASSLGGGALSYEQYF.

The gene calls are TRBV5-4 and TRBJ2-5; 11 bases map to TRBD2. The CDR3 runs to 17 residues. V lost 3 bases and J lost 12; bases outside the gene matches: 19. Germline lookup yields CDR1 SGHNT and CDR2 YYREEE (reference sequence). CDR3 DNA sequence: TGTGCCAGCAGCTCCCACGGATTACTAGCGGGGGCCCCCGACGAGTACTTC. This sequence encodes CASSSHGLLAGAPDEYF.